Given below is one T cell receptor beta chain in context. Its antigen is not yet known. Per-base quality was not reported, and no clone a single base away is much larger than it. Library prep was done by the immunoSEQ multiplex PCR assay. TCRdb mirrors the immuneACCESS table, restricted to in-frame sequences. Some clones are absent from its copies; in checked studies, under half trace to an unresolved V gene, and the reason for the others is unknown. The sample table records 170,000 or so clones; 85% to 95% of these occur just once. The ten largest clones take up 1.2% to 1.5% of the sample. Its CDR3 holds 14 amino acids, cysteine through phenylalanine. The kept DNA is CDR3 alone, 42 bases in frame from the first base. CDR1 and CDR2, looked up from the germline V gene, are SGHTA and FQGNSA. Cut back by 3 bases and 3 bases, the V and J ends lie 11 bases apart. The sample comes from a study of control samples from healthy donors and cancer patients (dated by TCRdb to about 2020).

The chain couples TRBV7-2 to TRBJ1-2, with the D gene uncertain. This TCR was recovered from a woman aged 18-35 years in good health. Sample: blood. The CDR3 in this case is CASSFRRTDYGYTF. The nucleotide sequence reads as follows: TGTGCCAGCAGCTTTCGACGGACGGACTATGGCTACACCTTC.